These 20 T cell receptor beta chains were sequenced from one sample in a study of T cells after yellow fever vaccination. TCRdb redid the calling of the 5' RACE reads with MiXCR, one entry per CDR3 protein. The sample consists of about 550,000 distinct CDR3 sequences, about 19% of them appearing once. The material was PBMCs, obtained 15 days after the yellow fever booster vaccination. All receptors derive from a man aged 30-40 years who received the YFV17D yellow fever vaccine.

In its sample, this clonotype was seen a few times. This chain uses TRBV7-9 with TRBJ2-1, with D unresolved. The length of the CDR3 is 15 residues. The germline V gene encodes CDR1 SEHNR and CDR2 FQNEAQ (reference sequence). Trimming pared 3 bases from V and 1 base from J, leaving 10 bases between. The CDR3 DNA follows: TGTGCCAGCAGCTTCGCGATGGGGTCCTACAATGAGCAGTTCTTC. It encodes CASSFAMGSYNEQFF.

This clonotype has only a few counts. V usage is TRBV9 and J usage is TRBJ1-6, with D perhaps matching TRBD1 (6 bases). The CDR3 runs 14 residues. V lost 5 bases and J 10 bases, leaving 16 bases between the germline ends. Germline V gene data show CDR1 as SGDLS and CDR2 as YYNGEE. The CDR3 spells CASRDGATGSPLHF. The CDR3 nucleotides are TGTGCCAGCAGAGACGGGGCAACAGGGTCACCCCTCCACTTT.

The chain uses TRBV6-1 and TRBJ1-1; a possible D gene is TRBD1 (5 bases). V lost 7 bases and J lost 5, with 17 bases in between. The length of the CDR3 is 14 residues. Germline CDR1 reads MNHNS; CDR2 reads SASEGT. Written as DNA, the CDR3 is TGTGCCAGCATCGGGGGAGGGGTTGGGACTGAAGCTTTCTTT. Amino acids: CASIGGGVGTEAFF.

The rearrangement joins TRBV6-2 or TRBV6-3 to TRBJ2-5, with D uncertain. Trimming cost V 3 bases and J 0 bases, with 5 bases left between them. The CDR3 consists of 13 residues. Germline CDR1 is MNHEY and CDR2 is SVGEGT. The CDR3 sequence is CASSYLHQETQYF. CDR3 bases: TGTGCCAGCAGTTATCTCCACCAAGAGACCCAGTACTTC.

The J gene is TRBJ2-1, the V gene TRBV12-5; D not resolved. Trimming shortened V by 6 bases and J by 3 bases, and 9 bases separated the two germline ends. The germline gives CDR1 LGHNT, CDR2 FRNRAP. This CDR3 spans 13 amino acids. In nucleotides, the CDR3 is TGTGCTAGTGGGTTAGCTAACTACAATGAGCAGTTCTTC. Protein product: CASGLANYNEQFF.

The chain employs TRBV20-1 and TRBJ2-3; 7 positions match TRBD2. Unmatched junction bases numbered 15, after V lost 6 bases and J lost 6 bases. This CDR3 contains 15 residues. Germline V CDR1 and CDR2: DFQATT, SNEGSKA (reference sequence). The CDR3 bases are TGCAGTGCGCCGACTAGCACACCCCCTGGGGATACGCAGTATTTT. Residues: CSAPTSTPPGDTQYF.

The chain uses TRBV20-1 and TRBJ2-1; 7 nucleotides match TRBD1. The CDR3 totals 14 residues. V lost 6 bases and J lost 5; bases outside the gene matches: 10. Germline CDR1 DFQATT, CDR2 SNEGSKA (reference sequence). The chain's CDR3 is CSAPDRVWDNEQFF. DNA of the CDR3: TGCAGTGCGCCCGACAGGGTTTGGGACAATGAGCAGTTCTTC.

This clonotype has a handful of counts. The DNA of the CDR3 is TGTGCCACCAGTGATCCTAGCACTCTAACCCATGAGCAGTTCTTC. It translates to CATSDPSTLTHEQFF. V gene TRBV24-1 combines with J gene TRBJ2-1; possibly TRBD2 for D (5 bases). Trimming pared 3 bases from V and 8 bases from J, leaving 16 bases between. This CDR3 spans 15 amino acids. Germline V gene sequence: CDR1 KGHDR, CDR2 SFDVKD.

At least ten counts were recorded for this clonotype. This chain uses TRBV7-9 with TRBJ2-7, with D unclear. Germline lookup yields CDR1 SEHNR and CDR2 FQNEAQ (reference sequence). This CDR3 is 14 amino acids long. Trimming removed 1 base from V and 2 bases from J, with 9 bases in between. CDR3 in amino acids: CASSLGHSTYEQYF. In nucleotides, the CDR3 is TGTGCCAGCAGCTTAGGCCACAGTACCTACGAGCAGTACTTC.

V gene TRBV7-2 combines with J gene TRBJ2-3, with a tentative D call TRBD2 (6 bases). From germline, CDR1 is SGHTA and CDR2 FQGNSA. Trimming stripped 3 bases from V and 3 bases from J, with 19 bases between. CDR3 length equals 17 residues. The CDR3 nucleotides read TGTGCCAGCAGCTTTATTGCAGGAGGGCTCCGGACAGATACGCAGTATTTT. Its protein is CASSFIAGGLRTDTQYF.

The CDR3 DNA is TGCAGCGTAGTCCCCGGGACAGTGGGGACTGAAGCTTTCTTT. This codes for CSVVPGTVGTEAFF. This chain connects TRBV29-1 to TRBJ1-1, with 7 bases that match TRBD1. The CDR3 is 14 amino acids. The junction had 12 bases not matched to a gene; V was cut back by 6 bases and J by 5 bases. Germline CDR1 is SQVTM and CDR2 is ANQGSEA.

This clonotype showed up many times. The gene calls are TRBV12-3 or TRBV12-4 and TRBJ1-4; 7 positions match TRBD1. The CDR3 sequence is 16 residues long. The V gene end was trimmed by 4 bases and the J gene end by 10 bases; junction bases not matched to a gene: 15. CDR3 nucleotides: TGTGCCAGCAGTTCCGGGCTGACAGGGATTTTTGGAAAACTGTTTTTT. It codes for CASSSGLTGIFGKLFF.

The chain links TRBV5-1 to TRBJ1-1, with 8 bases aligning to TRBD1. Trimming removed 2 bases from V and 5 bases from J; junction bases left unmatched: 14. The V gene's germline CDR1 is SGHRS and CDR2 YFSETQ. The CDR3 contains 17 residues. The DNA of the CDR3 is TGCGCCAGCAGCTTAGGACAGGGTTTTGCTTCCGTTACTGAAGCTTTCTTT. The encoded protein is CASSLGQGFASVTEAFF. Full variable domain (missing parts from reference TRBV5-1 and TRBJ1-1): KAGVTQTPRYLIKTRGQQVTLSCSPISGHRSVSWYQQTPGQGLQFLFEYFSETQRNKGNFPGRFSGRQFSNSRSEMNVSTLELGDSALYLCASSLGQGFASVTEAFFGQGTRLTVV.

This chain joins TRBV6-1 and TRBJ2-7; TRBD1 is a possible D gene (10 bases). The germline CDR1 and CDR2 sequences are MNHNS and SASEGT. Between the trimmed V and J ends, which lost 8 bases and 3 bases, there was a span of 29 bases. The CDR3 has 18 amino acids. The CDR3 coding sequence is TGTGCCAGCTGCCCGGGACAGGGGAGCGGGAGGATATTCTACGAGCAGTACTTC. Translating gives CASCPGQGSGRIFYEQYF.

The rearrangement uses TRBV7-2 and TRBJ2-7, with TRBD2 identical over 13 bases. CDR3 length: 16 residues. Germline V gives CDR1 SGHTA, CDR2 FQGNSA. Trimming removed 2 bases from V and 2 bases from J; junction bases left unmatched: 3. The CDR3 sequence: CASSLKGTSGTYEQYF. The DNA of the CDR3 is TGTGCCAGCAGCTTAAAAGGGACTAGCGGGACCTACGAGCAGTACTTC. Full variable domain (remainder filled in from reference TRBV7-2 and TRBJ2-7): GAGVSQSPSNKVTEKGKDVELRCDPISGHTALYWYRQSLGQGLEFLIYFQGNSAPDKSGLPSDRFSAERTGGSVSTLTIQRTQQEDSAVYLCASSLKGTSGTYEQYFGPGTRLTVT.

This clonotype was observed a few times. The DNA for the CDR3 is TGTGCCAGCAAATCCCAACGACAGGGGATCACAGATACGCAGTATTTT. Amino acids: CASKSQRQGITDTQYF. The chain uses TRBV7-2 and TRBJ2-3; 8 positions agree with TRBD1. The V gene end was trimmed by 7 bases and the J gene end by 2 bases; junction bases not matched to a gene: 11. Looked up from germline, CDR1 is SGHTA and CDR2 is FQGNSA. The CDR3 contains 16 residues.

The table lists this clonotype with a few counts. The gene calls are TRBV9 and TRBJ2-7; D is possibly TRBD2 (6 bases). Germline V CDR1 and CDR2: SGDLS, YYNGEE. Trimming removed 3 bases at V and 5 bases at J, with 12 bases between. This CDR3 spans 13 amino acids. CDR3 bases: TGTGCCAGCAGCGCGGGGGAATCCCACGAGCAGTACTTC. Its protein product is CASSAGESHEQYF.

The genes are TRBV21-1 and TRBJ2-7; the table's TRBD1 call for D was not verified on the DNA. TRBV21-1 has pseudogene status. There are 14 residues in the CDR3. CDR3 region: CASGPAQRPNEQYF. The CDR3 DNA reads TGTGCCAGCGGACCCGCCCAGCGACCTAACGAGCAGTACTTC.

This chain uses TRBV7-6 with TRBJ2-5; tentative D call: TRBD2 (5 bases). V was trimmed by 0 bases and J by 5 bases, leaving 13 bases between them. The germline V gene has CDR1 SGHVS and CDR2 FNYEAQ. The CDR3 length is 15 residues. DNA for the CDR3: TGTGCCAGCAGCTTAGCGCTTGGAGGCGGGGAGACCCAGTACTTC. Encoded protein: CASSLALGGGETQYF.

The rearrangement joins TRBV29-1 to TRBJ2-7; D uncertain. Trimming took off 6 bases at V and 3 bases at J, with 15 bases between the two ends. Germline V gene sequence: CDR1 SQVTM, CDR2 ANQGSEA. The CDR3 runs to 13 residues. CDR3 amino acids: CSVKTGSGYEQYF. The CDR3 nucleotides read TGCAGCGTAAAGACCGGGTCAGGCTACGAGCAGTACTTC.